This T cell receptor (beta chain) is drawn from a study of PD-1 blockade in classical Hodgkin lymphoma. Study information: Patients in the cohort were put on intravenous nivolumab, 3 mg/kg every 2 weeks. Overall study results and limits: Significant TCR diversity gains by C4D1 occurred in CD4+ but not CD8+ cells. Nothing has yet pinned down what causes the repertoire differences, possibly disease activity or prior therapy.

Trimming left V 7 bases short and J 3 bases short, with 19 bases between. The CDR3 consists of 15 residues. Sequencing was performed with immunoSEQ multiplex PCR; in TCRdb, only in-frame clones are kept and a portion is missing. Here the sample spans 15,000 to 20,000 clones, 70% being singletons. For this clone: Antigen specificity is unknown.

Time point reported: cycle 4 day 1 (C4D1), after around six weeks of nivolumab. The patients all showed relapse after autologous stem cell transplantation, while their brentuximab vedotin exposure varied. Thawed PBMCs yielded CD4+ T cells through magnetic negative selection. J is TRBJ2-7 and V is TRBV23-1; D not certain. TRBV23-1 is noted as an ORF with a role that remains uncertain. This clonotype was obtained from a human donor with classical Hodgkin lymphoma. Sequenced here: CD4+ T cells from blood, sampled before the fourth cycle of nivolumab. For the CDR3, the DNA is TGCGCCAGCACCCAACCCTCTGATGATGACTACGAGCAGTACTTC. This codes for CASTQPSDDDYEQYF.